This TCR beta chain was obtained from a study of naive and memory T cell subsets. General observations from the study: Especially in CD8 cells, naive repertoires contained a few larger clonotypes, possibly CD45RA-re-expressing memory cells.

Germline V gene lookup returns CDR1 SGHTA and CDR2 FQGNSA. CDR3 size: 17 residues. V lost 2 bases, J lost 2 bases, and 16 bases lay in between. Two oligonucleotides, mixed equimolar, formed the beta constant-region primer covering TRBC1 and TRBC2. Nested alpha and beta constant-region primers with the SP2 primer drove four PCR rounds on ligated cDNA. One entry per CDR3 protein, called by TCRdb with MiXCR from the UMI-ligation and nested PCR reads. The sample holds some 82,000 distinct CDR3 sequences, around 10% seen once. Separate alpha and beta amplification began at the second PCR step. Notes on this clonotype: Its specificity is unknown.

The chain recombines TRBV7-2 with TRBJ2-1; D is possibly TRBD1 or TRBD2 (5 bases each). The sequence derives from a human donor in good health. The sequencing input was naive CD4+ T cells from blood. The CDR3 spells CASSLLSTGLAYNEQFF. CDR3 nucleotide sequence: TGTGCCAGCAGCTTACTCTCGACGGGGCTCGCCTACAATGAGCAGTTCTTC.